Shown below are 30 T cell receptor beta chains from a single sample sequenced in a study of blood T cell repertoires in COVID-19. Method: immunoSEQ multiplex PCR; TCRdb's copy keeps in-frame clones and lacks some. Of about 100,000 clones listed, 80% are singletons. Sequenced sample: peripheral blood. Every receptor here comes from a man between 65 and 85 years old with active or convalescent COVID-19.

The chain uses TRBV11-2 and TRBJ2-5; 8 nucleotides align to TRBD1. After removal of 7 bases from V and 5 bases from J, the junction contained 12 bases not matched to a gene. The CDR3 is 15 residues long. The V gene's germline CDR1 is SGHAT and CDR2 FQNNGV. Here the CDR3 reads CASTFEPGGEETQYF. In DNA, the CDR3 is TGTGCCAGCACCTTTGAACCAGGGGGCGAGGAGACCCAGTACTTC.

V gene TRBV28 combines with J gene TRBJ2-7, with D perhaps TRBD2 (5 bases). Germline CDR1 reads MDHEN; CDR2 reads SYDVKM. The V end was cut by 5 bases, the J end by 4 bases, with 15 bases between. The CDR3 runs to 14 residues. The CDR3 DNA reads as TGTGCCAGCAGTGTCCAGCGGCTATTGTACGAGCAGTACTTC. It codes for CASSVQRLLYEQYF.

The V call is TRBV21-1, the J call TRBJ2-3; the D call TRBD2 from the table was never checked on the DNA. TRBV21-1 is termed a pseudogene. The CDR3 has 16 amino acids. The CDR3 sequence: CASNLIAGGNTDTQYF. The CDR3 DNA sequence: TGTGCCAGCAACCTAATCGCGGGAGGGAACACAGATACGCAGTATTTT.

The chain has TRBV18 and TRBJ2-5; D is possibly TRBD2 (5 bases). Trimming removed 2 bases at V and 4 bases at J, with 11 bases between. The CDR3 is made up of 14 amino acids. Germline assignment: CDR1 KGHSH and CDR2 LQKENI. CDR3 nucleotides: TGTGCCAGCTCACCAGGCGGAGGCGGAGAGACCCAGTACTTC. This translates into CASSPGGGGETQYF.

This clone showed up just a few times. The chain is built from TRBV3-1 (or the pseudogene TRBV3-2) and TRBJ1-2; no clear D gene. CDR1 and CDR2 (germline): LGHDT, YNNKEL (reference sequence). V was cut by 3 bases and J by 2 bases, with 13 bases left in between. CDR3 length equals 15 residues. The CDR3 sequence is CASSQRWTPNYGYTF. In DNA, the CDR3 is TGTGCCAGCAGCCAGAGATGGACTCCAAACTATGGCTACACCTTC.

The chain is built from TRBV28 and TRBJ1-6; D gene unclear. Trimming shortened V by 2 bases and J by 7 bases, and 3 bases separated the two germline ends. The CDR3 is made up of 12 amino acids. Germline loops: CDR1 MDHEN, CDR2 SYDVKM. The CDR3 coding sequence is TGTGCCAGCAGTTTACTCAATTCACCCCTCCACTTT. It translates to CASSLLNSPLHF.

This chain uses TRBV7-8 with TRBJ2-1; D perhaps matches TRBD2 (6 bases). CDR1 is SGHVS and CDR2 is FQNEAQ in the germline V gene. This CDR3 has 14 residues. The V and J ends lost 1 base and 10 bases respectively, with 14 bases between them. CDR3 DNA: TGTGCCAGCAGCTTAGGAGCGGCGGCGGGAGAGCAGTTCTTC. It encodes CASSLGAAAGEQFF.

The chain joins TRBV3-1 (or the pseudogene TRBV3-2) to TRBJ1-1, with 10 bases fitting TRBD1. The germline CDR1 and CDR2 sequences are LGHDT and YNNKEL (reference sequence). V lost 5 bases to trimming and J lost 11 bases; unmatched junction nucleotides: 5. The CDR3 sequence is 12 residues long. CDR3 DNA: TGTGCCAGCAGCGGGACAGGGGCGACGGCTTTCTTT. It codes for CASSGTGATAFF.

The chain has TRBV7-8 and TRBJ1-3; 9 bases agree with TRBD1. V gave up 5 bases and J gave up 0 bases; unmatched junction bases: 5. The germline gives CDR1 SGHVS, CDR2 FQNEAQ. The CDR3 extends over 16 amino acids. The CDR3 region is CASSPWDRVSGNTIYF. CDR3 nucleotide sequence: TGTGCCAGCAGCCCTTGGGACAGGGTCTCTGGAAACACCATATATTTT.

This rearrangement joins TRBV4-2 to TRBJ1-4; 10 nucleotides match TRBD1. V was clipped by 3 bases and J by 0 bases; unmatched bases: 10. From germline, CDR1 is LGHNA and CDR2 YNFKEQ. The CDR3 is 19 residues long. The CDR3 bases are TGTGCCAGCAGCCAGGACCTGACAGGGGGCGCGTCAACTAATGAAAAACTGTTTTTT. Its protein is CASSQDLTGGASTNEKLFF.

The V and J genes are TRBV7-6 and TRBJ1-3; 8 positions match TRBD1. Germline loops: CDR1 SGHVS, CDR2 FNYEAQ. This CDR3 comprises 17 residues. V lost 1 base and J lost 1; bases outside the gene matches: 6. This chain's CDR3 is CASSLGTTGGSGNTIYF. The CDR3 DNA follows: TGTGCCAGCAGCTTAGGGACCACAGGGGGATCTGGAAACACCATATATTTT.

This chain links TRBV10-2 with TRBJ2-1; TRBD1 matches at 9 bases. The CDR3 extends over 16 amino acids. In germline, CDR1 is WSHSY, CDR2 SAAADI. V was pared by 3 bases and J by 6 bases, with 9 bases of the junction left unmatched. The CDR3 is CASSDVGGTGINEQFF. The CDR3 coding sequence is TGCGCCAGCAGTGATGTTGGGGGGACAGGGATCAATGAGCAGTTCTTC.

The chain is built from TRBV27 and TRBJ1-1; 7 bases align to TRBD1. Per germline, CDR1 MNHEY and CDR2 SMNVEV (reference sequence). The CDR3 loop spans 16 amino acids. The ends lost 7 bases at V and 4 bases at J; junction bases unmatched: 15. Here the CDR3 DNA reads TGTGCCAGCAACCCCGGGACAGACCCTTTCGGCACTGAAGCTTTCTTT. Residues: CASNPGTDPFGTEAFF.

The V and J genes are TRBV19 and TRBJ2-5; weak D call: TRBD1 (5 bases). There are 15 residues in the CDR3. Germline V CDR1 and CDR2: LNHDA, SQIVND (reference sequence). The V end was cut by 1 base, the J end by 5 bases, with 14 bases between. As DNA, the CDR3 is TGTGCCAGTAGTATAGCTGGGCAGGGAAGGGAGACCCAGTACTTC. This translates into CASSIAGQGRETQYF. The whole variable domain, filled in from reference TRBV19 and TRBJ2-5, reads DGGITQSPKYLFRKEGQNVTLSCEQNLNHDAMYWYRQDPGQGLRLIYYSQIVNDFQKGDIAEGYSVSREKKESFPLTVTSAQKNPTAFYLCASSIAGQGRETQYFGPGTRLLVL.

This clone appeared once. The V and J genes are TRBV6-4 and TRBJ1-6, with D uncertain. V shed 0 bases and J shed 6 bases, with 15 bases lying between them. Per the germline V gene, CDR1 is MRHNA and CDR2 is SNTAGT. The CDR3 covers 17 residues. CDR3 residues: CASSDSKSGFFNSPLHF. In DNA, the CDR3 is TGTGCCAGCAGTGACTCGAAATCGGGGTTCTTTAATTCACCCCTCCACTTT.

The chain recombines TRBV28 with TRBJ2-1; 10 bases agree with TRBD2. The V segment lost 7 bases and the J segment 4 bases; nucleotides outside the gene matches: 16. The CDR3 is 18 residues long. Per germline, CDR1 MDHEN and CDR2 SYDVKM. This CDR3 reads CASTPTGAGTSVYNEQFF. The CDR3 DNA is TGTGCCAGCACCCCTACAGGGGCCGGGACTAGCGTGTACAATGAGCAGTTCTTC. Together with reference TRBV28 and TRBJ2-1, the CDR3 gives the full variable domain: DVKVTQSSRYLVKRTGEKVFLECVQDMDHENMFWYRQDPGLGLRLIYFSYDVKMKEKGDIPEGYSVSREKKERFSLILESASTNQTSMYLCASTPTGAGTSVYNEQFFGPGTRLTVL.

DNA of the CDR3: TGTGCCAGCAGCCCTCGGGACAGGGGGTTTACTGGCTACACCTTC. Its translation: CASSPRDRGFTGYTF. V is TRBV3-1 (or the pseudogene TRBV3-2) and J is TRBJ1-2; TRBD1 aligns across 11 bases. V shed 4 bases and J 7 bases; nucleotides not matched to a gene: 8. Germline assignment: CDR1 LGHDT and CDR2 YNNKEL (reference sequence). This CDR3 is built from 15 residues.

V and J are TRBV28 and TRBJ2-4; possibly TRBD2 for D (5 bases). This CDR3 region has 15 residues. Per the germline V gene, CDR1 is MDHEN and CDR2 is SYDVKM. V was cut by 3 bases and J by 5 bases, with 14 bases left in between. Written as DNA, the CDR3 is TGTGCCAGCAGTTTGTTATCGGGAACACAAAACATTCAGTACTTC. It encodes CASSLLSGTQNIQYF.

The chain links TRBV7-2 to TRBJ1-2; 8 bases map to TRBD1. Germline V lookup: CDR1 SGHTA, CDR2 FQGNSA. After removal of 1 base from V and 8 bases from J, the junction contained 3 bases not matched to a gene. The CDR3 has 13 amino acids. Here the CDR3 reads CASSLGQGIGYTF. CDR3 coding DNA: TGTGCCAGCAGCTTAGGACAGGGGATCGGCTACACCTTC.

V and J are TRBV30 and TRBJ1-2; tentative D call: TRBD1 (5 bases). Germline CDR1 GTSNPN, CDR2 SVGIG (reference sequence). The CDR3 runs 12 residues. V gave up 1 base and J gave up 7 bases, with 10 bases separating them. CDR3 sequence: CAWSEGVAGYTF. As DNA, the CDR3 is TGTGCCTGGAGTGAAGGGGTGGCTGGCTACACCTTC.

The chain employs TRBV5-1 and TRBJ1-1; D gene unclear. There are 15 residues in the CDR3. With 0 bases removed from V and 0 bases from J, the gap between germline ends came to 9 bases. The V gene's germline CDR1 is SGHRS and CDR2 YFSETQ. CDR3 nucleotides: TGCGCCAGCAGCTTGGACTGGGAGGTGAACACTGAAGCTTTCTTT. It specifies CASSLDWEVNTEAFF.

V usage is TRBV18 and J usage is TRBJ1-2, with D uncertain. The germline CDR1 and CDR2 sequences are KGHSH and LQKENI. CDR3 length equals 14 residues. Trimming stripped 8 bases from V and 6 bases from J, with 19 bases between. DNA of the CDR3: TGTGCCAGCACTAAACGGGCTCGGGAAGATGGCTACACCTTC. It codes for CASTKRAREDGYTF.

The CDR3 DNA follows: TGTGCCACCAGTTCCCGGGACAATCAGCCCCAGCATTTT. Its translation: CATSSRDNQPQHF. The V gene is TRBV24-1, the J gene TRBJ1-5; D is undetermined. This CDR3 spans 13 amino acids. V dropped 6 bases and J dropped 3 bases, with 8 bases sitting between them. Per the germline V gene, CDR1 is KGHDR and CDR2 is SFDVKD.

This clone has just one count. The chain recombines TRBV6-2 or TRBV6-3 with TRBJ1-1; D is undetermined. The CDR3 covers 12 residues. Germline V lookup: CDR1 MNHEY, CDR2 SVGEGT. V lost 4 bases and J lost 4, with 7 bases in between. The CDR3 is CASSSGFTEAFF. The CDR3 coding sequence is TGTGCCAGCAGTTCCGGGTTCACTGAAGCTTTCTTT.

The chain has TRBV30 and TRBJ2-1, with D uncertain. Germline loops: CDR1 GTSNPN, CDR2 SVGIG (reference sequence). The V end lost 3 bases, the J end lost 4 bases, and 13 bases lay between the germline ends. There are 14 residues in the CDR3. DNA for the CDR3: TGTGCCTGGAGCTTGCTGAGACATTACAATGAGCAGTTCTTC. It translates to CAWSLLRHYNEQFF.

The chain uses TRBV7-3 and TRBJ2-6; 8 positions agree with TRBD1. The CDR3 contains 17 residues. Germline CDR1 reads SGHTA; CDR2 reads FQGTGA. Unmatched junction bases numbered 7, after V lost 5 bases and J lost 1 base. CDR3 in amino acids: CASSPRQGRSGANVLTF. CDR3 nucleotides: TGTGCCAGCAGCCCTCGACAGGGGAGGTCTGGGGCCAACGTCCTGACTTTC.

The rearrangement uses TRBV5-1 and TRBJ2-2; D possibly corresponds to TRBD1 (6 bases). Trimming left V 3 bases short and J 7 bases short, with 13 bases between. Looked up from germline, CDR1 is SGHRS and CDR2 is YFSETQ. The length of the CDR3 is 14 residues. The DNA of the CDR3 is TGCGCCAGCAGCTCGGACAGTCTCGTCGGGGAGCTGTTTTTT. It is translated as CASSSDSLVGELFF.

CDR3 DNA sequence: TGCAGTGCCTATTTAGCTCCACCCCTCCACTTT. It specifies CSAYLAPPLHF. This sequence joins TRBV20-1 and TRBJ1-6; D not resolved. The ends were cut back, 6 bases at V and 11 bases at J, with 11 bases in the middle. This CDR3 comprises 11 residues. CDR1 is DFQATT and CDR2 is SNEGSKA in the germline V gene (reference sequence).

The chain is built from TRBV5-1 and TRBJ2-7, with 8 bases that match TRBD1. The germline CDR1 and CDR2 sequences are SGHRS and YFSETQ. The V gene end was trimmed by 4 bases and the J gene end by 0 bases; junction bases not matched to a gene: 9. The CDR3 length is 16 residues. Here the CDR3 reads CASSLQTGGGSYEQYF. CDR3 DNA: TGCGCCAGCAGCCTCCAAACAGGGGGTGGCTCCTACGAGCAGTACTTC.

The chain employs TRBV6-6 and TRBJ2-7, with D perhaps matching TRBD2 (5 bases). The CDR3 is 15 residues long. V was trimmed by 2 bases and J by 5 bases, leaving 16 bases between them. Germline values: CDR1 MNHNY, CDR2 SVGAGI (reference sequence). CDR3 amino acids: CASSYRTEGGNEQYF. The CDR3 nucleotides are TGTGCCAGCAGTTACCGGACCGAGGGTGGCAACGAGCAGTACTTC.